The rows below give T cell receptor beta chains drawn from one sample of a study of shared clonotypes between healthy human individuals. Only in-frame clones appear in the TCRdb table, and some are missing; sequencing was by immunoSEQ multiplex PCR. The sample consists of 2 million to 2.5 million clones, 95% of them appearing once. What was sequenced was naive CD4+ T cells sorted from blood. The receptor set was obtained from a man younger than 35 in good health. Each CDR3 is given with its conserved first and last residue. Each record gives: J gene, V gene, clone size, D gene, CDR3 protein, CDR3 DNA. A D gene is named only where the DNA matches it firmly. Clone sizes are given selectively: once, few, many, or a class where the clone is expanded.

J: TRBJ1-1
V: TRBV5-1
size: NA
D: NA
CDR3: CASSRESGNTEAFF
DNA: TGCGCCAGCAGCCGGGAAAGTGGGAACACTGAAGCTTTCTTT

J: TRBJ1-1
V: TRBV7-6
size: NA
D: NA
CDR3: CASSLTAGTSEAFF
DNA: TGTGCCAGCAGCTTAACGGCCGGGACAAGTGAAGCTTTCTTT

J: TRBJ1-2
V: TRBV29-1
size: NA
D: NA
CDR3: CSVDQLNYGYTF
DNA: TGCAGCGTTGATCAGCTTAACTATGGCTACACCTTC

J: TRBJ2-7
V: TRBV13
size: NA
D: TRBD1
CDR3: CASSLGPGTGGDAQYF
DNA: TGTGCCAGCAGCTTAGGCCCCGGGACAGGGGGAGACGCGCAGTACTTC

J: TRBJ2-3
V: TRBV5-1
size: NA
D: TRBD1
CDR3: CASSLADRATDTQYF
DNA: TGCGCCAGCAGCTTGGCTGACAGGGCTACAGATACGCAGTATTTT

J: TRBJ2-2
V: TRBV10-3
size: NA
D: NA
CDR3: CAISEGPNTGELFF
DNA: TGTGCCATCAGTGAGGGCCCGAACACCGGGGAGCTGTTTTTT

J: TRBJ2-2
V: TRBV6-6
size: NA
D: NA
CDR3: CASSYSMGLTGELFF
DNA: TGTGCCAGCAGTTACTCGATGGGATTGACCGGGGAGCTGTTTTTT

J: TRBJ2-7
V: TRBV5-5
size: NA
D: NA
CDR3: CASSSKLLQSSYEQYF
DNA: TGTGCCAGCAGCTCGAAACTTCTCCAGAGCTCCTACGAGCAGTACTTC

J: TRBJ1-6
V: TRBV9
size: few
D: NA
CDR3: CASSSAGDISPLHF
DNA: TGTGCCAGCAGCTCCGCAGGGGACATTTCACCCCTCCACTTT

J: TRBJ1-1
V: TRBV2
size: NA
D: TRBD1
CDR3: CASSEEGAYTEAFF
DNA: TGTGCCAGCAGTGAGGAGGGGGCCTACACTGAAGCTTTCTTT

J: TRBJ2-3
V: TRBV10-1
size: NA
D: TRBD1
CDR3: CASSESSQGADTQYF
DNA: TGCGCCAGCAGTGAGTCTTCACAGGGGGCTGATACGCAGTATTTT

J: TRBJ2-7
V: TRBV7-9
size: NA
D: NA
CDR3: CASSRDLGSYEQYF
DNA: TGTGCCAGTAGTCGGGACTTAGGGTCCTACGAGCAGTACTTC

J: TRBJ2-2
V: TRBV5-1
size: NA
D: TRBD1
CDR3: CASSLSRTGENTGELFF
DNA: TGCGCCAGCAGCTTGTCCCGGACAGGCGAGAACACCGGGGAGCTGTTTTTT

J: TRBJ2-1
V: TRBV6-6
size: once
D: TRBD2
CDR3: CASSYKAGAYNEQFF
DNA: TGTGCCAGCAGTTACAAGGCGGGAGCCTACAATGAGCAGTTCTTC

J: TRBJ2-2
V: TRBV5-1
size: NA
D: NA
CDR3: CASSWNLGVTGELFF
DNA: TGCGCCAGCAGCTGGAACCTCGGGGTCACCGGGGAGCTGTTTTTT

J: TRBJ1-1
V: TRBV30
size: NA
D: TRBD1
CDR3: CAWSTAHRGRNTEAFF
DNA: TGTGCCTGGAGTACGGCCCACAGGGGGAGAAACACTGAAGCTTTCTTT

J: TRBJ2-5
V: TRBV7-9
size: NA
D: NA
CDR3: CASSPLETQYF
DNA: TGTGCCAGCAGCCCCTTAGAGACCCAGTACTTC

J: TRBJ1-3
V: TRBV30
size: NA
D: NA
CDR3: CASSAPAPGNTIYF
DNA: TGTGCCTCCTCGGCCCCGGCCCCCGGAAACACCATATATTTT

J: TRBJ2-1
V: TRBV9
size: NA
D: TRBD2
CDR3: CASSGTSNSNEQFF
DNA: TGTGCCAGCAGCGGGACTAGCAATAGTAATGAGCAGTTCTTC

J: TRBJ2-1
V: TRBV6-1
size: NA
D: NA
CDR3: CASSDTAPSYNEQFF
DNA: TGTGCCAGCAGTGATACAGCTCCTTCCTACAATGAGCAGTTCTTC

J: TRBJ2-3
V: TRBV28
size: NA
D: NA
CDR3: CASSWDTSTDTQYF
DNA: TGTGCCAGCAGCTGGGATACTAGCACAGATACGCAGTATTTT

J: TRBJ1-2
V: TRBV11-2
size: NA
D: NA
CDR3: CASSLASGLGGYTF
DNA: TGTGCCAGCAGCTTAGCCTCAGGGTTGGGCGGCTACACCTTC

J: TRBJ2-2
V: TRBV6-5
size: NA
D: TRBD2
CDR3: CASSYSKTSVIGELFF
DNA: TGTGCCAGCAGTTACTCAAAGACTAGCGTTATCGGGGAGCTGTTTTTT

J: TRBJ2-7
V: TRBV5-1
size: NA
D: TRBD2
CDR3: CASSPIAGGTPTYEQYF
DNA: TGCGCCAGCAGCCCCATAGCGGGGGGGACCCCAACCTACGAGCAGTACTTC

J: TRBJ1-1
V: TRBV6-5
size: NA
D: NA
CDR3: CASSNGRGTEAFF
DNA: TGTGCCAGCAGCAACGGTCGGGGGACTGAAGCTTTCTTT

J: TRBJ1-1
V: TRBV11-2
size: NA
D: TRBD1
CDR3: CASSRNPGTAHGEAFF
DNA: TGTGCCAGCAGCCGAAATCCCGGGACAGCGCACGGTGAAGCTTTCTTT

J: TRBJ2-7
V: TRBV6-6
size: NA
D: NA
CDR3: CASSPPSYEQYF
DNA: TGTGCCAGCAGCCCCCCCTCCTACGAGCAGTACTTC

J: TRBJ2-7
V: TRBV6-5
size: few
D: NA
CDR3: CASSYTYGPYEQYF
DNA: TGTGCCAGCAGTTATACTTACGGTCCCTACGAGCAGTACTTC

J: TRBJ2-5
V: TRBV29-1
size: NA
D: TRBD1
CDR3: CSVDYRTGVQETQYF
DNA: TGCAGCGTTGATTACAGGACAGGGGTTCAAGAGACCCAGTACTTC

J: TRBJ2-2
V: TRBV9
size: NA
D: NA
CDR3: CASSVVDGELFF
DNA: TGTGCCAGCAGCGTCGTGGACGGGGAGCTGTTTTTT

J: TRBJ1-1
V: TRBV5-1
size: NA
D: NA
CDR3: CASSLTSGVTEAFF
DNA: TGCGCCAGCAGCTTAACGTCAGGGGTCACTGAAGCTTTCTTT

J: TRBJ2-5
V: TRBV27
size: once
D: NA
CDR3: CASSFLGSRETQYF
DNA: TGTGCCAGCAGTTTCCTCGGTAGTCGGGAGACCCAGTACTTC

J: TRBJ1-1
V: TRBV7-9
size: NA
D: NA
CDR3: CASSSPRRSKILNTEAFF
DNA: TGTGCCAGCAGCTCTCCGAGGCGGAGTAAGATTCTGAACACTGAAGCTTTCTTT

J: TRBJ1-1
V: TRBV4-2
size: NA
D: TRBD1
CDR3: CASSSQGANTEAFF
DNA: TGTGCCAGCAGCTCACAGGGGGCGAACACTGAAGCTTTCTTT

J: TRBJ1-1
V: TRBV10-1
size: NA
D: NA
CDR3: CASSESGQPTEAFF
DNA: TGCGCCAGCAGTGAGTCCGGACAGCCCACTGAAGCTTTCTTT

J: TRBJ2-7
V: TRBV7-6
size: once
D: NA
CDR3: CASSNIGKGSSYEQYF
DNA: TGTGCCAGCAGCAACATCGGGAAGGGGAGCTCCTACGAGCAGTACTTC

J: TRBJ1-4
V: TRBV6-1
size: once
D: NA
CDR3: CASSREGKLFF
DNA: TGTGCCAGCAGTCGTGAGGGGAAACTGTTTTTT

J: TRBJ1-1
V: TRBV10-3
size: NA
D: NA
CDR3: CAINRESNTEAFF
DNA: TGTGCCATCAATCGGGAGTCGAACACTGAAGCTTTCTTT

J: TRBJ1-6
V: TRBV7-2
size: NA
D: TRBD1
CDR3: CASSFMDRASPLHF
DNA: TGTGCCAGCAGCTTTATGGACAGGGCATCACCCCTCCACTTT

J: TRBJ1-6
V: TRBV2
size: NA
D: TRBD1
CDR3: CASSQRQGTNSPLHF
DNA: TGTGCCAGCAGTCAAAGACAGGGGACCAATTCACCCCTCCACTTT

J: TRBJ1-1
V: TRBV7-2
size: NA
D: NA
CDR3: CASSPAMAATEAFF
DNA: TGTGCCAGCAGCCCAGCAATGGCAGCCACTGAAGCTTTCTTT

J: TRBJ2-3
V: TRBV6-5
size: NA
D: TRBD1
CDR3: CASSYSGTGPTRQYF
DNA: TGTGCCAGCAGTTACTCAGGGACAGGTCCCACTAGGCAGTATTTT

J: TRBJ1-2
V: TRBV6-1
size: NA
D: TRBD1
CDR3: CASSDRTGPLYGYTF
DNA: TGTGCCAGCAGTGACCGGACAGGCCCTCTCTATGGCTACACCTTC

J: TRBJ2-4
V: TRBV7-2
size: NA
D: NA
CDR3: CASSFPGLAKNIQYF
DNA: TGTGCCAGCAGCTTCCCCGGACTAGCCAAAAACATTCAGTACTTC

J: TRBJ2-1
V: TRBV2
size: NA
D: TRBD2
CDR3: CASMTSGGLSSYNEQFF
DNA: TGTGCCAGTATGACTAGCGGGGGCCTAAGCTCCTACAATGAGCAGTTCTTC

J: TRBJ2-1
V: TRBV18
size: NA
D: NA
CDR3: CASHEQLAYNEQFF
DNA: TGTGCCAGCCACGAGCAATTAGCCTACAATGAGCAGTTCTTC

J: TRBJ1-2
V: TRBV28
size: NA
D: TRBD1
CDR3: CASSLLDRGLGYTF
DNA: TGTGCCAGCAGTTTATTGGACAGGGGGTTGGGCTACACCTTC

J: TRBJ1-6
V: TRBV30
size: NA
D: NA
CDR3: CAFLPRTYDSPLHF
DNA: TGTGCCTTCCTACCCCGGACGTACGATTCACCCCTCCACTTT

J: TRBJ2-4
V: TRBV28
size: once
D: TRBD2
CDR3: CASSAGLAGGLAKNIQYF
DNA: TGTGCCAGCAGCGCAGGCCTAGCGGGGGGGTTAGCCAAAAACATTCAGTACTTC

J: TRBJ2-1
V: TRBV11-2
size: NA
D: NA
CDR3: CASSLGRGWNNEQFF
DNA: TGTGCCAGCAGCTTAGGTAGAGGATGGAACAATGAGCAGTTCTTC

J: TRBJ1-3
V: TRBV6-1
size: once
D: NA
CDR3: CASSELRAGAISGNTIYF
DNA: TGTGCCAGCAGTGAATTAAGGGCAGGGGCAATCTCTGGAAACACCATATATTTT

J: TRBJ1-6
V: TRBV5-5
size: NA
D: NA
CDR3: CASSLAYANNSPLHF
DNA: TGTGCCAGCAGCTTGGCGTATGCGAATAATTCACCCCTCCACTTT

J: TRBJ2-2
V: TRBV18
size: NA
D: TRBD1
CDR3: CASSSAGTGITGELFF
DNA: TGTGCCAGCTCATCCGCCGGGACAGGGATTACCGGGGAGCTGTTTTTT

J: TRBJ2-1
V: TRBV4-2
size: NA
D: TRBD1
CDR3: CASSQDQGQEIRNEQFF
DNA: TGTGCCAGCAGCCAAGATCAGGGACAGGAAATACGCAATGAGCAGTTCTTC